Below, 28 T cell receptor beta chains from the same sample are listed, as sequenced in a study of technical replicates of blood from a handful of donors. Using immunoSEQ multiplex PCR, the repertoire was profiled, and TCRdb retains in-frame clones only, with some absent. The sample holds 50,000 to 60,000 clones, roughly 89% seen once. Sequences were obtained from PBMCs. The receptor set was obtained from a human donor in good health. Some clones in this sample may be carry-over from other donors' samples.

In DNA, the CDR3 is TGTGCCAGCAGTTCCCCCGGGACTCCCTACGAGCAGTACTTC. This codes for CASSSPGTPYEQYF. The chain links TRBV27 to TRBJ2-7, with D maybe TRBD2 (6 bases). Germline values: CDR1 MNHEY, CDR2 SMNVEV (reference sequence). V lost 4 bases and J lost 2, with 12 bases in between. This CDR3 has 14 residues.

The chain joins TRBV27 to TRBJ2-7, with D perhaps matching TRBD1 (6 bases). CDR3 size: 14 residues. V lost 3 bases, J lost 5 bases, and 14 bases lay in between. CDR1 is MNHEY, CDR2 SMNVEV, per germline (reference sequence). The CDR3 here is CASSFSGVAHEQYF. CDR3 nucleotide sequence: TGTGCCAGCAGTTTTTCAGGGGTTGCCCACGAGCAGTACTTC.

J is TRBJ1-3 and V is TRBV5-1; D is ambiguous. Deletions cut 2 bases from V and 0 bases from J, with 9 bases between. CDR3 length: 15 residues. Germline CDR1 SGHRS, CDR2 YFSETQ. The CDR3 region is CASSLAETSGNTIYF. CDR3 sequence (DNA): TGCGCCAGCAGCTTAGCGGAGACCTCTGGAAACACCATATATTTT. Complete variable domain (other parts from reference TRBV5-1 and TRBJ1-3): KAGVTQTPRYLIKTRGQQVTLSCSPISGHRSVSWYQQTPGQGLQFLFEYFSETQRNKGNFPGRFSGRQFSNSRSEMNVSTLELGDSALYLCASSLAETSGNTIYFGEGSWLTVV.

CDR3 bases: TGTGCCAGCAGCCCCCAGGGGGGTGCAGTGAGCGAGCAGTACTTC. This translates into CASSPQGGAVSEQYF. This rearrangement joins TRBV7-7 to TRBJ2-7, with D perhaps TRBD1 (7 bases). Germline V CDR1 and CDR2: SSHAT, FNYEAQ (reference sequence). This CDR3 is 15 amino acids long. With 5 bases removed from V and 6 bases from J, the gap between germline ends came to 20 bases. The whole variable domain, filled in from reference TRBV7-7 and TRBJ2-7, reads GAGVSQSPRYKVTKRGQDVTLRCDPISSHATLYWYQQALGQGPEFLTYFNYEAQPDKSGLPSDRFSAERPEGSISTLTIQRTEQRDSAMYRCASSPQGGAVSEQYFGPGTRLTVT.

In its sample, this clone was seen a few times. The chain carries TRBV7-3 and TRBJ2-3; no reliable D call. Germline CDR1 and CDR2: SGHTA and FQGTGA. The CDR3 runs 13 residues. Between the trimmed V and J ends, which lost 1 base and 3 bases, there was a span of 5 bases. The CDR3 loop reads CASSLISTDTQYF. The CDR3 nucleotides are TGTGCCAGCAGCTTAATCTCTACAGATACGCAGTATTTT.

Concerning this clone: The limits of the CDR3 on the DNA are not certain, so only TCRdb's listed CDR3 is given. J is TRBJ2-7 and V is TRBV12-1; no DNA check was done on the table's D call, TRBD1. TRBV12-1 is reported as a pseudogene. The CDR3 region is 19 residues in length, termini included. The CDR3 protein is CASSFASGTGMARTYEQYF.

The chain combines TRBV29-1 with TRBJ2-7; 8 nucleotides agree with TRBD1. V gave up 4 bases and J gave up 2 bases; unmatched junction bases: 7. The germline gives CDR1 SQVTM, CDR2 ANQGSEA. CDR3 size: 14 residues. This CDR3 is CSVVFPDRAYEQYF. CDR3 nucleotides: TGCAGCGTTGTTTTTCCGGACAGGGCCTACGAGCAGTACTTC.

The chain carries TRBV7-2 and TRBJ2-1, with TRBD1 identical over 10 bases. This CDR3 comprises 14 residues. Germline loops: CDR1 SGHTA, CDR2 FQGNSA. After removal of 5 bases from V and 9 bases from J, the junction contained 7 bases not matched to a gene. The DNA of the CDR3 is TGTGCCAGCAGCCGGGACAGGGGCAGAGTTGAGCAGTTCTTC. This encodes CASSRDRGRVEQFF.

The J gene is TRBJ2-3, the V gene TRBV13; the match to TRBD2 covers 7 bases. The ends lost 5 bases at V and 1 base at J; junction bases unmatched: 9. The germline V gene encodes CDR1 PRHDT and CDR2 FYEKMQ (reference sequence). The CDR3 totals 16 residues. Here the CDR3 DNA reads TGTGCCAGCAGCAAAGCACTAGCGTCCGGCACAGATACGCAGTATTTT. It yields the protein CASSKALASGTDTQYF.

The chain is built from TRBV6-1 and TRBJ2-6; possible D gene TRBD1, 6 bases. The CDR3 extends over 15 amino acids. Trimming pared 7 bases from V and 1 base from J, leaving 11 bases between. Germline V gene lookup returns CDR1 MNHNS and CDR2 SASEGT. CDR3 DNA: TGTGCCAGCACCGAGGGACATTCTGGGGCCAACGTCCTGACTTTC. Amino acid sequence: CASTEGHSGANVLTF.

The rearrangement uses TRBV9 and TRBJ2-2; 7 bases line up with TRBD2. The CDR3 sequence is 16 residues long. V lost 0 bases, J lost 6 bases, and 8 bases stayed unmatched. Germline loops: CDR1 SGDLS, CDR2 YYNGEE. This chain's CDR3 is CASSVGEGVSAGELFF. In DNA form, the CDR3 reads TGTGCCAGCAGCGTAGGGGAGGGAGTATCGGCCGGGGAGCTGTTTTTT.

The chain combines TRBV6-5 with TRBJ1-2; the D gene is possibly TRBD1 (5 bases). The CDR3 extends over 15 amino acids. CDR1 and CDR2 (germline): MNHEY, SVGAGI. V shed 0 bases and J shed 2 bases, with 10 bases lying between them. In DNA, the CDR3 is TGTGCCAGCAGTTACTCGGGCAGGGCGAACTATGGCTACACCTTC. Protein sequence: CASSYSGRANYGYTF.

The rearrangement joins TRBV5-4 to TRBJ2-5, with 7 bases aligning to TRBD1. With 4 bases clipped from V and 4 bases from J, the junction kept 7 bases outside the gene matches. The CDR3 sequence is 14 residues long. Per germline, CDR1 SGHNT and CDR2 YYREEE (reference sequence). CDR3 sequence reads: CASSADRVGETQYF. The CDR3 DNA reads TGTGCCAGCAGCGCAGACAGGGTCGGAGAGACCCAGTACTTC.

V and J are TRBV13 and TRBJ2-3; the match to TRBD1 covers 7 bases. The CDR3 spans 13 residues. The J segment lost 5 bases and the V segment lost 2 bases, leaving 1 base of the junction unmatched. Looked up from germline, CDR1 is PRHDT and CDR2 is FYEKMQ (reference sequence). The CDR3 is CASSLYRGDTQYF. The CDR3 DNA reads TGTGCCAGCAGCTTATACAGGGGAGATACGCAGTATTTT. Full variable domain (missing parts from reference TRBV13 and TRBJ2-3): AAGVIQSPRHLIKEKRETATLKCYPIPRHDTVYWYQQGPGQDPQFLISFYEKMQSDKGSIPDRFSAQQFSDYHSELNMSSLELGDSALYFCASSLYRGDTQYFGPGTRLTVL.

J is TRBJ1-1 and V is TRBV6-1; D might be TRBD1 (6 bases). Germline V lookup: CDR1 MNHNS, CDR2 SASEGT. V lost 6 bases and J lost 6, with 8 bases in between. The CDR3 contains 11 residues. CDR3 sequence reads: CASSHRAEAFF. In DNA, the CDR3 is TGTGCCAGCAGCCACAGGGCTGAAGCTTTCTTT.

The V call is TRBV6-5, the J call TRBJ1-2; D is ambiguous. Per the germline V gene, CDR1 is MNHEY and CDR2 is SVGAGI. The CDR3 extends over 13 amino acids. V lost 2 bases and J 4 bases, leaving 8 bases between the germline ends. The CDR3 sequence is CASSYDTAYGYTF. The CDR3 DNA sequence: TGTGCCAGCAGTTACGACACGGCCTATGGCTACACCTTC.

The table lists this clone with a count of one. The V and J genes are TRBV6-6 and TRBJ1-1; 10 bases are a match to TRBD1. V was pared by 6 bases and J by 6 bases, with 10 bases of the junction left unmatched. The CDR3 is 15 residues long. Per the germline V gene, CDR1 is MNHNY and CDR2 is SVGAGI (reference sequence). The chain's CDR3 is CASSNLGQGGAEAFF. The DNA for the CDR3 is TGTGCCAGCAGCAACCTCGGACAGGGGGGCGCTGAAGCTTTCTTT.

V and J are TRBV11-3 and TRBJ2-7; no clear D. CDR1 SGHNT and CDR2 YENEEA come from the germline V gene. V lost 3 bases, J lost 6 bases, and 12 bases lay in between. The CDR3 runs to 13 residues. This CDR3 is CASSLGSRSEQYF. The CDR3, as DNA: TGTGCCAGCAGCTTGGGTTCGAGGTCCGAGCAGTACTTC. Supplemented by reference TRBV11-3 and TRBJ2-7, the full variable domain reads EAGVVQSPRYKIIEKKQPVAFWCNPISGHNTLYWYLQNLGQGPELLIRYENEEAVDDSQLPKDRFSAERLKGVDSTLKIQPAELGDSAVYLCASSLGSRSEQYFGPGTRLTVT.

The V and J genes are TRBV2 and TRBJ2-5, with 7 positions matching TRBD2. The V and J ends lost 7 bases and 7 bases, in that order; junction bases with no gene match: 15. This CDR3 contains 15 residues. Germline V gene data show CDR1 as SNHLY and CDR2 as FYNNEI. The CDR3 bases are TGTGCCAGCATTGGAATAAGCGGGGTTTTTGGGACCCAGTACTTC. This sequence encodes CASIGISGVFGTQYF.

The gene calls are TRBV7-9 and TRBJ1-1; D gene uncertain. The CDR3 length is 11 residues. Germline assignment: CDR1 SEHNR and CDR2 FQNEAQ (reference sequence). Trimming took 3 bases from V and 11 from J, leaving 10 bases between them. For the CDR3, the DNA is TGTGCCAGCAGCTTCGAACGGTGGGCTTTCTTT. As protein: CASSFERWAFF.

This clone was observed a single time. This sequence joins TRBV5-6 and TRBJ1-2, with 9 bases matching TRBD1. Germline CDR1 reads SGHDT; CDR2 reads YYEEEE. The CDR3 totals 15 residues. J was trimmed by 6 bases and V by 2 bases; bases with no gene match: 8. CDR3 sequence (DNA): TGTGCCAGCAGCTTATACAGGGGGCGCGATAATGGCTACACCTTC. This sequence encodes CASSLYRGRDNGYTF.

The chain uses TRBV6-1 and TRBJ2-3; 7 nucleotides match TRBD2. From germline, CDR1 is MNHNS and CDR2 SASEGT. This CDR3 contains 15 residues. With V trimmed by 0 bases and J by 3 bases, 3 bases remained unmatched. The CDR3 region has the DNA TGTGCCAGCAGTGAAGCGGGGGGGTGGACAGATACGCAGTATTTT. This sequence encodes CASSEAGGWTDTQYF.

The V call is TRBV30, the J call TRBJ2-3; maybe TRBD2 (6 bases). The V gene's germline CDR1 is GTSNPN and CDR2 SVGIG (reference sequence). CDR3 length: 13 residues. Trimming stripped 2 bases from V and 10 bases from J, with 16 bases between. CDR3: CAWSSSRLVSQYF. CDR3 DNA: TGTGCCTGGAGTTCCTCCCGACTAGTTTCGCAGTATTTT.

This chain joins TRBV11-2 and TRBJ2-2, with 9 positions matching TRBD1. CDR3 length: 13 amino acids. V gave up 11 bases and J gave up 5 bases; unmatched junction bases: 6. CDR1 is SGHAT and CDR2 is FQNNGV in the germline V gene. The CDR3 spells CAGRGTGTGELFF. Written as DNA, the CDR3 is TGTGCCGGACGGGGGACAGGGACCGGGGAGCTGTTTTTT.

V usage is TRBV2 and J usage is TRBJ1-6; tentatively, D is TRBD1 (6 bases). The CDR3 covers 15 residues. Germline V gene lookup returns CDR1 SNHLY and CDR2 FYNNEI. Deletions cut 6 bases from V and 7 bases from J, with 16 bases between. CDR3 protein: CASRNAGVGNSPLHF. The CDR3 DNA sequence: TGTGCCAGCAGAAATGCAGGGGTAGGGAATTCACCCCTCCACTTT.

The chain uses TRBV4-1 and TRBJ2-3, with 9 bases aligning to TRBD1. The junction had 9 bases not matched to a gene; V was cut back by 6 bases and J by 2 bases. The CDR3 consists of 16 residues. Germline V gene lookup returns CDR1 MGHRA and CDR2 YSYEKL. The CDR3, as DNA: TGCGCCAGCAGGTCCCCGGGACAGGGTGTCACAGATACGCAGTATTTT. Residues: CASRSPGQGVTDTQYF.

This rearrangement joins TRBV5-1 to TRBJ2-1; 13 nucleotides match TRBD2. Losses at the gene ends were 3 bases for V and 3 bases for J; bases not matched to a gene: 3. This CDR3 comprises 16 residues. Germline CDR1 reads SGHRS; CDR2 reads YFSETQ. In nucleotides, the CDR3 is TGCGCCAGCAGCTCTGGGACTAGCGGGATCTACAATGAGCAGTTCTTC. The encoded protein is CASSSGTSGIYNEQFF.

CDR3 sequence (DNA): TGTGCCAGCACCACGGGACTAGCGGGAGGGGAGCAGTACTTC. It specifies CASTTGLAGGEQYF. The rearrangement joins TRBV5-6 to TRBJ2-7, with 16 positions matching TRBD2. Per the germline V gene, CDR1 is SGHDT and CDR2 is YYEEEE. J was trimmed by 7 bases and V by 6 bases; bases with no gene match: 4. The CDR3 spans 14 residues.